This T cell receptor (beta chain) was recorded in a study of vaccination effects on CD4 cells after COVID-19. About the research overall: Samples were taken post-vaccine, and their median timing was 72 days after the second dose. General study points: Healthy vaccinees' vaccine-induced clones included only 1 of 255 cross-reacting with common cold coronaviruses.

Generated by immunoSEQ multiplex PCR, the TCRdb table keeps only in-frame clones and is missing some. The data hold 70,000 or so clones, with around 67% observed a single time. After roughly 9 days in culture, the CD4+ T cells were isolated. Two-dose BNT162b2 or mRNA-1273 vaccination was given to participants. Points on this clone: Its antigen is undetermined.

The V end was cut by 7 bases, the J end by 11 bases, with 14 bases between. Germline V gene lookup returns CDR1 MGHDK and CDR2 SYGVNS. The CDR3 length is 11 residues. This sequence originates from a human donor who received a COVID-19 vaccine. This chain links TRBV25-1 with TRBJ1-1; TRBD1 is a possible D gene (6 bases). The material sequenced was CD4+ T cells from PBMCs cultured without peptide, taken after COVID-19 vaccination. CDR3 protein: CASTQGGEAFF. In nucleotides, the CDR3 is TGTGCCAGCACACAGGGTGGGGAGGCTTTCTTT.